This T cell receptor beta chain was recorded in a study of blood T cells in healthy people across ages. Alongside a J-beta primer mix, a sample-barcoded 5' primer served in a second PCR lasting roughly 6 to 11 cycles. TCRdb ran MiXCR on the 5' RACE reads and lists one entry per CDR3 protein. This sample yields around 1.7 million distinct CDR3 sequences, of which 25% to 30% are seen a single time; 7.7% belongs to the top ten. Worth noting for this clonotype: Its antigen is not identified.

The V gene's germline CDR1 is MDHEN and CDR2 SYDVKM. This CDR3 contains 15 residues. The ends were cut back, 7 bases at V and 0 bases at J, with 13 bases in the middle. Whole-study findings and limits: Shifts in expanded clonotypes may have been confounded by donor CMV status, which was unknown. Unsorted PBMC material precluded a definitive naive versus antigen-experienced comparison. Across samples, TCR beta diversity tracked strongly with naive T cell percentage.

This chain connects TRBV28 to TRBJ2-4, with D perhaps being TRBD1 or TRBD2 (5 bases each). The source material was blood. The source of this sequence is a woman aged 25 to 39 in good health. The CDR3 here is CASKPPGLAKNIQYF. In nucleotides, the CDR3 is TGTGCCAGCAAACCTCCGGGGCTAGCCAAAAACATTCAGTACTTC.